A single TCR beta chain is shown here with its context. Antigen specificity is unknown. This record belongs to a study of blood T cells in healthy people across ages. A second roughly 7 to 12 cycle PCR used barcoded and J-beta primers. Each CDR3 protein is one row after TCRdb ran MiXCR on the 5' RACE reads. The sample lists under 2,000,000 distinct CDR3 sequences; about 50% were seen once. This CDR3 has 14 amino acids. The V end lost 2 bases, the J end lost 2 bases, and 9 bases lay between the germline ends. Germline values: CDR1 SGHTA, CDR2 FQGNSA. Points from the study as a whole: Investigators treated diversity estimates from one million T cells as underestimates.

Russia was home to the donors, healthy Caucasian individuals aged roughly 6 to 90. Every sample gave at least 5 micrograms of total RNA when it was extracted. Sequenced: blood. The sequence came from a woman in her 40s in good health. The chain employs TRBV7-2 and TRBJ1-2; D is unresolved. In DNA form, the CDR3 reads TGTGCCAGCAGCTTAAAAGGCAGGAACTATGGCTACACCTTC. Encoded protein: CASSLKGRNYGYTF.